This T cell receptor beta chain was identified during a study of cytotoxic CD8 clonotypes in ibrutinib-treated CLL (dated by TCRdb to the early 2020s). For context, the study as a whole: The cohort had 11 relapsed/refractory and approximately 15 treatment-naive patients; some 17 were IGHV unmutated. Of the roughly 79 people in the trial, 26 had longitudinal samples available. Samples averaged roughly 260,000 productive templates and around 91,000 productive rearrangements. Responses were partial in approximately 24 patients and complete in 2; after median roughly 69 months follow-up, some 15 stayed in remission and approximately 12 progressed. Response samples were taken after a median of 12 months on treatment, ranging from roughly 6 to 36 months. Cryopreserved peripheral blood mononuclear cells were obtained prior to treatment, at the time of response, and at either disease progression or sustained remission. Broad study findings and their caveats: Clonality rose at ibrutinib response, remained stable during sustained remission, and dropped back toward baseline at progression. Sustained-remission and progressing patients did not have matched sampling times, and lymph node repertoires were not examined. Public clonotypes were rare and either contracted or stayed stable during treatment, and the rise in clonality at ibrutinib response reflected the expansion of private clonotypes. Baseline clonality was found to be higher than that of age-matched healthy donors and was strongly correlated with circulating CD8+ T-cell counts.

From cysteine to phenylalanine, the CDR3 is 15 amino acids long. CDR3 DNA only is kept here, 45 bases in frame from base 1. The junction carries 10 bases between V and J, which are trimmed by 0 bases and 1 base respectively. The germline V gene encodes CDR1 SGHRS and CDR2 YFSETQ. For TCR beta library preparation, around 2.1 micrograms of genomic DNA were extracted from the cryopreserved PBMCs. High-throughput TCR beta sequencing was performed on longitudinal blood samples from CLL patients receiving ibrutinib monotherapy. The patients took part in an open-label, single-center phase 2 trial of ibrutinib monotherapy. As concerns this clone: Its antigen is currently not known. There are no base qualities to consult, and no much larger clone falls within one base.

On a MiSeq, deep resolution sequencing aimed for a depth between 1 in 1 million and 1 in 200,000 T cells, with each clonotype covered around 10x on average. The immunoSEQ hsTCRB Kit was used to generate the TCR beta libraries. The paper's processing steps were these. The data were analyzed with ImmunoSEQ Analyzer and ImmunoSEQ Data Assistant, and V, D and J gene assignments followed IMGT definitions. Clonality, with values ranging from 0 to 1, was calculated as one minus the normalized Shannon entropy of productive rearrangement frequencies. Only overrepresented clonotypes making up at least 0.05% of each patient's repertoire were included in the public clonotype analysis. Roughly 13 repertoires from age-matched healthy donors, obtained from immuneACCESS, served as clonality controls. TCRdb holds this immuneACCESS table with in-frame rearrangements only. Some clones are missing; in checked studies, unresolved V genes explain under half, and the rest has no known cause. D and trimming were read from the DNA, whereas the V and J calls and clone size are those reported in that table. This sample is represented by a few hundred thousand clones; about 77% of them were singletons. The ten largest clones take up 6.5% to 8% of the sample.

This TCR derives from a human donor with chronic lymphocytic leukemia. The material sequenced was PBMCs, taken before ibrutinib treatment. This sequence uses TRBV5-1 and TRBJ2-5; the D gene cannot be named for sure. The nucleotides read TGCGCCAGCAGCTTGGCTCCCTTCTCCCAAGAGACCCAGTACTTC. It encodes CASSLAPFSQETQYF.